This TCR beta chain was recovered during a study of T-cell memory formation after mild COVID-19. Study-wide background: Each donor largely had its own TCR clusters. Study-level findings and limits: Pre-infection memory contained some responding clones, which suggested that cross-reactive memory had joined.

Employing constant-segment primers, 5'RACE generated TCR alpha and TCR beta cDNA libraries bearing sample barcodes and UMIs. One entry per CDR3 protein results from TCRdb running MiXCR on the 5' RACE reads. Here the sample spans under 550,000 distinct CDR3 sequences, about 20% being singletons. This clonotype has at least ten counts. Antigen: not known. Germline CDR1 reads SGHKS; CDR2 reads YYEKEE (reference sequence). The CDR3 spans 15 residues. The V segment lost 3 bases and the J segment 1 base; nucleotides outside the gene matches: 3. Sequenced material: PBMCs or a T cell subset sorted from them (not recorded which). The sequence derives from an adult woman who had mild COVID-19 (a few samples of this study predate the infection). Cell type and time point are not known. V usage is TRBV5-5 and J usage is TRBJ2-1; 8 bases are shared with TRBD2. The CDR3, as DNA: TGTGCCAGCAGCTCCGGGACTAGTTCCTACAATGAGCAGTTCTTC. Translated, it gives CASSSGTSSYNEQFF. Full variable domain (outside the CDR3, taken from reference TRBV5-5 and TRBJ2-1): DAGVTQSPTHLIKTRGQQVTLRCSPISGHKSVSWYQQVLGQGPQFIFQYYEKEERGRGNFPDRFSARQFPNYSSELNVNALLLGDSALYLCASSSGTSSYNEQFFGPGTRLTVL.